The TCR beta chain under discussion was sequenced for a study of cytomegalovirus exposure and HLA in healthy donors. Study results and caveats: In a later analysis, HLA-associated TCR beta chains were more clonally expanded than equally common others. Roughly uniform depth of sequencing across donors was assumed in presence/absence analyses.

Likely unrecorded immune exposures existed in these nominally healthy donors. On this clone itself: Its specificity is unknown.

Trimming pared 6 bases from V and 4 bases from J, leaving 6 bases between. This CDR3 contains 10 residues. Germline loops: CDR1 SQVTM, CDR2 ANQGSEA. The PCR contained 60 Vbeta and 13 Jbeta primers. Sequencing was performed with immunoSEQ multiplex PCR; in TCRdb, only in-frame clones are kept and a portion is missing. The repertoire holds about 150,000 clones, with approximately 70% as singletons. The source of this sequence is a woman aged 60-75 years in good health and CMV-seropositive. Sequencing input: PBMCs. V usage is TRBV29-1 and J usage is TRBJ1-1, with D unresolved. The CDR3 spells CSVSGTEAFF. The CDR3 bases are TGCAGCGTGTCGGGCACTGAAGCTTTCTTT.